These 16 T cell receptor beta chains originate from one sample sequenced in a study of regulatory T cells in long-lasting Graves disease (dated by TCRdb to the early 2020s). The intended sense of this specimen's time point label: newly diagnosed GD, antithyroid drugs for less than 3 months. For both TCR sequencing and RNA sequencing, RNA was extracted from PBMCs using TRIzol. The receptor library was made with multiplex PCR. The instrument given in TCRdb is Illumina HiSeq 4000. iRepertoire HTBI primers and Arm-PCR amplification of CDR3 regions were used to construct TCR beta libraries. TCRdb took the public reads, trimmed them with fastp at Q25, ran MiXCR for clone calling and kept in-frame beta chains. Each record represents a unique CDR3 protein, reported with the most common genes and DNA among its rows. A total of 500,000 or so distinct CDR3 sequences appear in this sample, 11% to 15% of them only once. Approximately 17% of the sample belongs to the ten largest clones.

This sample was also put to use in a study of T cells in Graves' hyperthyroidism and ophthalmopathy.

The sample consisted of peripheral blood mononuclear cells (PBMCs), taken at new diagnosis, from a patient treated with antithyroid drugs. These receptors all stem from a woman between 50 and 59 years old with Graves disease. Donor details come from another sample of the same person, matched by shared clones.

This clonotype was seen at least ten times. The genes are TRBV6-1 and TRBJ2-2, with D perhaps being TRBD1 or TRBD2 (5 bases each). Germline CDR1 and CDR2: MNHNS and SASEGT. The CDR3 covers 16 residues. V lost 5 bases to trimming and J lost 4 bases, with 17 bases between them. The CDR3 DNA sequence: TGTGCCAGCAGTCCCTGGGCAGGGAGTCCCACCGGGGAGCTGTTTTTT. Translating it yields CASSPWAGSPTGELFF.

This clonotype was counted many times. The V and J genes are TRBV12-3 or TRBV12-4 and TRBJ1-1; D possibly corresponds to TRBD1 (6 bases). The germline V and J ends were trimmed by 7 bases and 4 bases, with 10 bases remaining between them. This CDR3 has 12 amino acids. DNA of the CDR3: TGTGCCAGCACTCCAGGGGTCACTGAAGCTTTCTTT. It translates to CASTPGVTEAFF.

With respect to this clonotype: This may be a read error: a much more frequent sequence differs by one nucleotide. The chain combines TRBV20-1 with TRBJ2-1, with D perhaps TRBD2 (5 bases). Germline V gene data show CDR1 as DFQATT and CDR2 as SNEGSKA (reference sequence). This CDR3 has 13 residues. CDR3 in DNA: TGCAGTGCTAGAGCGGACTGGGTAAAAGGGCAGCTCTTC. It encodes CSARADWVKGQLF.

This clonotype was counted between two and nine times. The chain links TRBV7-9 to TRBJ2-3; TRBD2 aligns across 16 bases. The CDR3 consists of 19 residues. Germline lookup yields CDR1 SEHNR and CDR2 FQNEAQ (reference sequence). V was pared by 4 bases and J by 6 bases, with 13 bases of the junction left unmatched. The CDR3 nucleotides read TGTGCCAGCAGCTCGCCCCCGGGGACTAGCGGGAGGGCCTCGGATACGCAGTATTTT. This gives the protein CASSSPPGTSGRASDTQYF.

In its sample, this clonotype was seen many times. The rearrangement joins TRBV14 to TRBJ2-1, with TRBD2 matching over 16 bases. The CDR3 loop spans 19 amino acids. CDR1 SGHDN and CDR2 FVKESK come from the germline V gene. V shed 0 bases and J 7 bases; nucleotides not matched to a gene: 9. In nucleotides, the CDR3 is TGTGCCAGCAGCCAAGAACGGGGACTAGCGGGAGGGCCGTTTAATGAGCAGTTCTTC. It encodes CASSQERGLAGGPFNEQFF.

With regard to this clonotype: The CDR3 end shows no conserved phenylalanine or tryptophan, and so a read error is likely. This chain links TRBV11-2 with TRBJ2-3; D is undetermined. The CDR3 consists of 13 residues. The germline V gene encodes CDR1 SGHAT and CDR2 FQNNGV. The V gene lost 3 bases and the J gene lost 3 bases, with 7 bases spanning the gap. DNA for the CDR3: TGTGCCAGCAGCTTTTCTAGTACAGATACGCAGTATTCT. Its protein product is CASSFSSTDTQYS.

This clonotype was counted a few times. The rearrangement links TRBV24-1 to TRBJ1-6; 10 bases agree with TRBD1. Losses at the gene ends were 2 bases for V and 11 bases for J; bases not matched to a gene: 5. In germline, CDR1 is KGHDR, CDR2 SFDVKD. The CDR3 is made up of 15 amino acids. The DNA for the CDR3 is TGTGCCACCAGTGATTCCGGGACAGGGGAGACACCCCTCCACTTT. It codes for CATSDSGTGETPLHF.

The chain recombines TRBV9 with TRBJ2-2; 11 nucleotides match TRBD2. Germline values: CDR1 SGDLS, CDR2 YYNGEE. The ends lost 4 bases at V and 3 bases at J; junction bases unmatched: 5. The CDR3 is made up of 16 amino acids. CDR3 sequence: CASSPLAGVYTGELFF. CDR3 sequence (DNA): TGTGCCAGCAGCCCACTAGCGGGAGTCTACACCGGGGAGCTGTTTTTT.

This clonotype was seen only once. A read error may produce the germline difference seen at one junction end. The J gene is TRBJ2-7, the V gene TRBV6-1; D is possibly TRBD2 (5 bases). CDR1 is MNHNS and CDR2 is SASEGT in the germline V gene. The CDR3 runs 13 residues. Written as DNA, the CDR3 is TGTGCCAGCAGTCCAACACCAGACTACGAGCGGTACTTC. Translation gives CASSPTPDYERYF.

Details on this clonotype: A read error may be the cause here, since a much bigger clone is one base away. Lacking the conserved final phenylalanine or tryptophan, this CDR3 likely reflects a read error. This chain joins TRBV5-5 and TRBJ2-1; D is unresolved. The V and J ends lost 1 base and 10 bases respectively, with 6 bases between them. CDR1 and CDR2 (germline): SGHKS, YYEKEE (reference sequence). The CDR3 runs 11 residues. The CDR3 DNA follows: TGTGCCAGCAGCTTGAACGAGGAGCAGTTCTCC. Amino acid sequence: CASSLNEEQFS.

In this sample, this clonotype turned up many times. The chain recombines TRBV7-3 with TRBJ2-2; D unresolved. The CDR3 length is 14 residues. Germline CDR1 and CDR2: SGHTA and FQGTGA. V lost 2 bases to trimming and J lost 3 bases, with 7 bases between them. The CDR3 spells CASSLYEYTGELFF. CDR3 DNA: TGTGCCAGCAGCTTATATGAGTACACCGGGGAGCTGTTTTTT.

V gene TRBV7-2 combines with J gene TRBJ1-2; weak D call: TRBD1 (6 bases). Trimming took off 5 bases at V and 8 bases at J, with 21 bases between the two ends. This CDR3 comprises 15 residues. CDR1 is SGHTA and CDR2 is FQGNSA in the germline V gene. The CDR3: CASSPRGGSGYGYTF. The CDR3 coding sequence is TGTGCCAGCAGCCCCCGAGGGGGTTCGGGGTACGGCTACACCTTC.

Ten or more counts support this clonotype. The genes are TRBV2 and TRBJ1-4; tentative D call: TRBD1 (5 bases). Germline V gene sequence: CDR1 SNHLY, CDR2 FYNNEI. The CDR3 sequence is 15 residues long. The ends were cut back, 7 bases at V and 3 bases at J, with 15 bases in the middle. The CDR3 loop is CASNEDAGANEKLFF. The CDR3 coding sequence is TGTGCCAGCAACGAAGATGCGGGGGCTAATGAAAAACTGTTTTTT.

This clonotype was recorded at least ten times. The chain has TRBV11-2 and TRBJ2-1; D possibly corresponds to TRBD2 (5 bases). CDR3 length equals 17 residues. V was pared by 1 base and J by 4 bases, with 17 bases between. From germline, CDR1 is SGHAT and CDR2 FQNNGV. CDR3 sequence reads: CASSLGVRRRRYNEQFF. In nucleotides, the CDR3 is TGTGCCAGCAGCTTAGGAGTAAGACGGAGGAGGTACAATGAGCAGTTCTTC.

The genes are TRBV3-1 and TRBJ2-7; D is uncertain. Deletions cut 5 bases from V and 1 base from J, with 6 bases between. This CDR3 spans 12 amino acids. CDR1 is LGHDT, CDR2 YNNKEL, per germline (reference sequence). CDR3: CASSARSYEQYF. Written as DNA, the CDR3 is TGTGCCAGCAGCGCCCGGTCCTACGAGCAGTACTTC.

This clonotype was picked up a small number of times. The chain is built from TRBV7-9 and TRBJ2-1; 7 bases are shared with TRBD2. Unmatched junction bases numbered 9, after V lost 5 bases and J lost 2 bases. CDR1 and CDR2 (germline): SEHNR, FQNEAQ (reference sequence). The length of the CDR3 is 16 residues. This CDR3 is CASSPPAGATYNEQFF. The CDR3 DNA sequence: TGTGCCAGCAGCCCGCCGGCGGGAGCAACCTACAATGAGCAGTTCTTC.